One sample yielded the 10 T cell receptor beta chains listed below, sequenced in a study of T cell repertoires in cytomegalovirus infection. TCRdb re-derived calls from the reads in MiXCR, one entry per CDR3 protein. This repertoire shows 45,000 to 60,000 distinct CDR3 sequences, about 18% found once; its top ten account for around 59%. These receptors have no known antigen. The source was CD8+ T cells from cultured PBMCs, collected from culture after CMV antigen stimulation. The receptors were gathered from a human donor in good health (CMV status not recorded). Some clones in this sample may be carry-over from other donors' samples.

This chain links TRBV7-2 with TRBJ1-1; D ambiguous. Germline CDR1 is SGHTA and CDR2 is FQGNSA. V was cut by 8 bases and J by 3 bases, with 10 bases left in between. The CDR3 runs 12 residues. Here the CDR3 DNA reads TGTGCCAGCCGCCGAGGGTACACTGAAGCTTTCTTT. Translation gives CASRRGYTEAFF.

The chain recombines TRBV29-1 with TRBJ1-2, with 7 positions matching TRBD1. The CDR3 extends over 13 amino acids. Trimming removed 0 bases from V and 7 bases from J; junction bases left unmatched: 5. Germline V gene lookup returns CDR1 SQVTM and CDR2 ANQGSEA. The DNA for the CDR3 is TGCAGCGTTGAAGACCGGACAGGCGCTGGCTACACCTTC. This translates into CSVEDRTGAGYTF.

The chain uses TRBV7-2 and TRBJ2-3; no firm D call. This CDR3 spans 14 amino acids. The V and J ends lost 4 bases and 0 bases respectively, with 8 bases between them. Germline V gene lookup returns CDR1 SGHTA and CDR2 FQGNSA. CDR3 loop: CASSSEVSTDTQYF. The CDR3 DNA reads as TGTGCCAGCAGCTCTGAAGTTAGCACAGATACGCAGTATTTT.

The V and J genes are TRBV4-2 and TRBJ2-3; D uncertain. Between the trimmed V and J ends, which lost 1 base and 3 bases, there was a span of 2 bases. CDR1 and CDR2 from the germline V gene are LGHNA and YNFKEQ. This CDR3 contains 12 residues. This chain's CDR3 is CASSQATDTQYF. The CDR3 coding sequence is TGTGCCAGCAGCCAAGCAACAGATACGCAGTATTTT.

This chain uses TRBV7-2 with TRBJ1-2; no definite D call. Germline lookup yields CDR1 SGHTA and CDR2 FQGNSA. The CDR3 totals 14 residues. V dropped 5 bases and J dropped 6 bases, with 16 bases sitting between them. The CDR3 DNA reads TGTGCCAGCAGCCCCTCGTCGGGGAGGGATGGCTACACCTTC. Its protein is CASSPSSGRDGYTF.

The gene calls are TRBV11-1 and TRBJ1-5; no definite D call. The CDR3 sequence is 14 residues long. Germline V gives CDR1 SGHAT, CDR2 FQDESV (reference sequence). V gave up 1 base and J gave up 5 bases, with 9 bases separating them. CDR3 region: CASSLVAGHQPQHF. CDR3 bases: TGTGCCAGCAGCTTAGTTGCAGGTCATCAGCCCCAGCATTTT.

This clonotype was counted between two and nine times. The chain joins TRBV27 to TRBJ2-7; 11 bases match TRBD2. From germline, CDR1 is MNHEY and CDR2 SMNVEV (reference sequence). CDR3 length: 18 residues. Trimming removed 4 bases from V and 5 bases from J; junction bases left unmatched: 16. CDR3 bases: TGTGCCAGCAGTTCCCTCCCGAGACTAGCGGGAACTCACCACGAGCAGTACTTC. Amino acid sequence: CASSSLPRLAGTHHEQYF.

This clonotype came up a few times. The rearrangement joins TRBV6-1 to TRBJ2-7, with D perhaps matching TRBD2 (5 bases). The CDR3 loop spans 11 amino acids. In germline, CDR1 is MNHNS, CDR2 SASEGT. V was cut by 6 bases and J by 6 bases, with 9 bases left in between. The CDR3 here is CASRKGAEQYF. Written as DNA, the CDR3 is TGTGCCAGCAGAAAGGGAGCCGAGCAGTACTTC.

This CDR3 reads CASSQTVGAHQPQHF. DNA for the CDR3: TGCGCCAGCAGCCAAACAGTGGGGGCGCATCAGCCCCAGCATTTT. The genes are TRBV4-3 and TRBJ1-5, with D possibly matching TRBD1 (6 bases). The CDR3 length is 15 residues. CDR1 is LGHNA and CDR2 is YSLEER in the germline V gene. Trimming removed 2 bases at V and 5 bases at J, with 13 bases between.

The rearrangement uses TRBV6-6 and TRBJ1-5; D uncertain. The CDR3 length is 14 residues. CDR1 is MNHNY, CDR2 SVGAGI, per germline (reference sequence). V dropped 6 bases and J dropped 11 bases, with 20 bases sitting between them. CDR3 residues: CASRFDNSFGSQHF. CDR3 in DNA: TGTGCCAGCAGGTTCGACAACTCGTTCGGGTCCCAGCATTTT.